This T cell receptor beta chain emerged from a study of vaccination and CD4 T cells after COVID-19. Treatment defined: approximately nine-day PBMC culture with coronavirus spike peptide pools or control peptides (ViraFEST assay). The unexposed donor gave CD4+ T cells before the COVID-19 pandemic (2011-2018). ViraFEST sequenced TCRs after peptide-pool expansion of antigen-specific T cells. Researchers grew the cells for about 9 days and then pulled out CD4+ T cells by negative selection. About this clonotype: The antigen remains unidentified.

Cultured CD4+ T cells had their DNA profiled by the Oncomine TCR Beta short-read assay. DNA came from CD4+ T cells after culture. TCRdb reanalysed the PCR reads using MiXCR and keeps one entry per CDR3 protein. The data contain 9,500 to 11,000 distinct CDR3 sequences, around 30% of them singletons. Trimming left V 5 bases short and J 6 bases short, with 17 bases between. Germline V gene data show CDR1 as MDHEN and CDR2 as SYDVKM. The CDR3 is made up of 15 amino acids. This chain joins TRBV28 and TRBJ1-5; no clear D gene. The receptor was derived from a human donor in good health. The sample consisted of CD4+ T cells from blood, cultured in vitro. Written as DNA, the CDR3 is TGTGCCAGCAGTAGGAACATCGGGGAGGGTCAGCCCCAGCATTTT. This gives the protein CASSRNIGEGQPQHF.